Below are 18 T cell receptor beta chains sequenced from a single sample in a study of human T cells and chemical hapten exposure (dated by TCRdb to the early 2020s). This sample's time point label indicates: patch test 3, about 24 weeks after DPC sensitization. What this sample's treatment or condition label stands for: therapeutic diphenylcyclopropenone sensitization with weekly scalp DPC. The library was obtained by RACE. The sequencer was a NextSeq 500. TCRdb reanalyzed the raw reads on its own, using fastp at Q25 for trimming and MiXCR for clone calling, and kept in-frame beta chains. Under each unique CDR3 protein, matching rows form one entry showing the most common genes and DNA. This sample is represented by 180,000 or so distinct CDR3 sequences; approximately 26% of them were singletons. Jointly, the top ten make up about 2.5% of the sample. This specimen consisted of whole blood, obtained in connection with sensitization to the hapten diphenylcyclopropenone (DPC). The receptor source for this set is a woman in her thirties or forties with alopecia areata. Some clones in this sample may be carry-over from other donors' samples.

The rearrangement links TRBV4-2 to TRBJ1-2; the D gene is possibly TRBD1 (5 bases). CDR1 and CDR2 from the germline V gene are LGHNA and YNFKEQ. Between the trimmed V and J ends, which lost 3 bases and 7 bases, there was a span of 12 bases. The CDR3 runs to 13 residues. CDR3 amino acids: CASSHTTGIGYTF. DNA of the CDR3: TGTGCCAGCAGCCACACCACAGGAATTGGCTACACCTTC.

The chain has TRBV12-3 or TRBV12-4 and TRBJ1-4; D not certain. With 5 bases removed from V and 5 bases from J, the gap between germline ends came to 12 bases. The length of the CDR3 is 14 residues. CDR3 DNA sequence: TGTGCCAGCAGTCCAAGGACCGGGAATGAAAAACTGTTTTTT. It yields the protein CASSPRTGNEKLFF.

This clonotype was counted only a few times. The chain uses TRBV29-1 and TRBJ2-7; 8 positions match TRBD1. Germline trimming cut 4 bases from V and 4 bases from J; bases unmatched to any gene: 9. The germline V gene has CDR1 SQVTM and CDR2 ANQGSEA. There are 14 residues in the CDR3. In nucleotides, the CDR3 is TGCAGCGTTGTCGGGACAGGCAGCGGATACGAGCAGTACTTC. This sequence encodes CSVVGTGSGYEQYF.

The V gene is TRBV5-6, the J gene TRBJ2-1; D not certain. This CDR3 contains 14 residues. Germline V gene lookup returns CDR1 SGHDT and CDR2 YYEEEE. The V and J ends lost 7 bases and 5 bases respectively, with 16 bases between them. The CDR3 bases are TGTGCCAGCTGCCAAATACGAGCCCACAATGAGCAGTTCTTC. Amino acid sequence: CASCQIRAHNEQFF.

This clonotype was seen at least ten times. The chain uses TRBV9 and TRBJ2-3; 7 nucleotides align to TRBD2. Trimming removed 4 bases from V and 0 bases from J; junction bases left unmatched: 8. This CDR3 comprises 16 residues. CDR1 and CDR2 (germline): SGDLS, YYNGEE. The CDR3 coding sequence is TGTGCCAGCAGCCCCCGACTAGCAGCAAGCACAGATACGCAGTATTTT. This sequence encodes CASSPRLAASTDTQYF.

This clonotype has more than one count but fewer than ten. The chain uses TRBV6-2 or TRBV6-3 and TRBJ1-2; D is undetermined. The CDR3 consists of 14 residues. Trimming pared 6 bases from V and 4 bases from J, leaving 15 bases between. Germline lookup yields CDR1 MNHEY and CDR2 SVGEGT. Written as DNA, the CDR3 is TGTGCCAGCAGGGATCCTCAACCACTCTATGGCTACACCTTC. Translating gives CASRDPQPLYGYTF.

About this clonotype itself: A much larger clone lies a single base off, so this may be a read error. The J gene is TRBJ1-2, the V gene TRBV7-2; unclear D gene. This CDR3 is 13 amino acids long. Germline CDR1 is SGHTA and CDR2 is FQGNSA. CDR3 sequence reads: CASSPPSGYDYTF. Written as DNA, the CDR3 is TGTGCCAGCAGCCCACCAAGTGGCTATGACTACACCTTC.

V and J are TRBV12-3 or TRBV12-4 and TRBJ2-7; 13 bases agree with TRBD2. V was clipped by 5 bases and J by 4 bases; unmatched bases: 11. This CDR3 is 17 amino acids long. The CDR3, as DNA: TGTGCCAGCAGTCCGCCCCTACTAGCGGGAGGGCTATACGAGCAGTACTTC. Its translation is CASSPPLLAGGLYEQYF.

This clonotype has only a few counts. The gene calls are TRBV6-5 and TRBJ2-7; the match to TRBD2 covers 8 bases. Germline lookup yields CDR1 MNHEY and CDR2 SVGAGI. With 1 base clipped from V and 6 bases from J, the junction kept 5 bases outside the gene matches. CDR3 size: 14 residues. The CDR3 here is CASSYCTGGCEQYF. The DNA for the CDR3 is TGTGCCAGCAGTTACTGTACGGGGGGGTGCGAGCAGTACTTC.

The chain joins TRBV7-2 to TRBJ2-5; D is unclear. CDR1 is SGHTA, CDR2 FQGNSA, per germline. V was pared by 5 bases and J by 2 bases, with 15 bases between. The CDR3 has 15 amino acids. The CDR3 loop is CASSLTSSTQETQYF. The CDR3 nucleotides are TGTGCCAGCAGCCTCACATCCTCTACTCAAGAGACCCAGTACTTC.

The rearrangement joins TRBV5-1 to TRBJ1-1; 7 bases are a match to TRBD1. This CDR3 is 14 amino acids long. Germline V gives CDR1 SGHRS, CDR2 YFSETQ. J was trimmed by 5 bases and V by 4 bases; bases with no gene match: 8. The CDR3 region is CASSGGQSKTEAFF. The CDR3 region has the DNA TGCGCCAGCAGCGGGGGACAGTCGAAGACTGAAGCTTTCTTT.

The chain uses TRBV18 and TRBJ2-1; D is unclear. CDR1 and CDR2 from the germline V gene are KGHSH and LQKENI. This CDR3 is built from 14 residues. The V and J ends lost 3 bases and 6 bases respectively, with 12 bases between them. In DNA, the CDR3 is TGTGCCAGCTCACCCCTACTTCGCCTCAATGAGCAGTTCTTC. It codes for CASSPLLRLNEQFF.

The chain combines TRBV19 with TRBJ2-1; D is unresolved. The CDR3 has 15 amino acids. Trimming removed 5 bases from V and 4 bases from J, with 15 bases in between. Germline CDR1 reads LNHDA; CDR2 reads SQIVND (reference sequence). In DNA form, the CDR3 reads TGTGCCAGTAGTCTCCCGGGTGTGAGATACAATGAGCAGTTCTTC. It specifies CASSLPGVRYNEQFF. The full variable domain, completed using reference TRBV19 and TRBJ2-1, is DGGITQSPKYLFRKEGQNVTLSCEQNLNHDAMYWYRQDPGQGLRLIYYSQIVNDFQKGDIAEGYSVSREKKESFPLTVTSAQKNPTAFYLCASSLPGVRYNEQFFGPGTRLTVL.

Here the CDR3 reads CASSLVWTSHLQFF. As DNA, the CDR3 is TGTGCCAGCAGCTTAGTATGGACTAGCCATCTTCAGTTCTTC. The gene calls are TRBV7-2 and TRBJ2-1; 8 positions agree with TRBD2. Germline values: CDR1 SGHTA, CDR2 FQGNSA. V lost 1 base to trimming and J lost 13 bases; unmatched junction nucleotides: 9. The CDR3 contains 14 residues.

The rearrangement uses TRBV28 and TRBJ2-7; D gene uncertain. V was cut by 5 bases and J by 2 bases, with 13 bases left in between. Per the germline V gene, CDR1 is MDHEN and CDR2 is SYDVKM. This CDR3 is 14 amino acids long. In DNA, the CDR3 is TGTGCCAGCAGTACGCCAGCGCAGCCCTACGAGCAGTACTTC. Translating it yields CASSTPAQPYEQYF.

The chain is built from TRBV5-1 and TRBJ2-3, with a tentative D call TRBD1 (5 bases). The CDR3 loop spans 14 amino acids. V shed 2 bases and J shed 2 bases, with 9 bases lying between them. Germline lookup yields CDR1 SGHRS and CDR2 YFSETQ. In DNA, the CDR3 is TGCGCCAGCAGCTTAGGGGAAGTCACAGATACGCAGTATTTT. The encoded protein is CASSLGEVTDTQYF.

V gene TRBV7-2 combines with J gene TRBJ1-4, with 8 bases fitting TRBD1. The length of the CDR3 is 16 residues. CDR1 SGHTA and CDR2 FQGNSA come from the germline V gene. With V trimmed by 3 bases and J by 7 bases, 10 bases remained unmatched. CDR3 in DNA: TGTGCCAGCAGCTTGATGGCGACCAGGGGGCTTGAAAAACTGTTTTTT. Translating gives CASSLMATRGLEKLFF.

The V call is TRBV20-1, the J call TRBJ2-2, with a weak D call TRBD1 (5 bases). The germline V and J ends were trimmed by 6 bases and 1 base, with 12 bases remaining between them. The CDR3 runs to 14 residues. The germline gives CDR1 DFQATT, CDR2 SNEGSKA (reference sequence). The CDR3 nucleotides read TGCAGTGCGTCCGGACACCAGAACACCGGGGAGCTGTTTTTT. Protein product: CSASGHQNTGELFF.